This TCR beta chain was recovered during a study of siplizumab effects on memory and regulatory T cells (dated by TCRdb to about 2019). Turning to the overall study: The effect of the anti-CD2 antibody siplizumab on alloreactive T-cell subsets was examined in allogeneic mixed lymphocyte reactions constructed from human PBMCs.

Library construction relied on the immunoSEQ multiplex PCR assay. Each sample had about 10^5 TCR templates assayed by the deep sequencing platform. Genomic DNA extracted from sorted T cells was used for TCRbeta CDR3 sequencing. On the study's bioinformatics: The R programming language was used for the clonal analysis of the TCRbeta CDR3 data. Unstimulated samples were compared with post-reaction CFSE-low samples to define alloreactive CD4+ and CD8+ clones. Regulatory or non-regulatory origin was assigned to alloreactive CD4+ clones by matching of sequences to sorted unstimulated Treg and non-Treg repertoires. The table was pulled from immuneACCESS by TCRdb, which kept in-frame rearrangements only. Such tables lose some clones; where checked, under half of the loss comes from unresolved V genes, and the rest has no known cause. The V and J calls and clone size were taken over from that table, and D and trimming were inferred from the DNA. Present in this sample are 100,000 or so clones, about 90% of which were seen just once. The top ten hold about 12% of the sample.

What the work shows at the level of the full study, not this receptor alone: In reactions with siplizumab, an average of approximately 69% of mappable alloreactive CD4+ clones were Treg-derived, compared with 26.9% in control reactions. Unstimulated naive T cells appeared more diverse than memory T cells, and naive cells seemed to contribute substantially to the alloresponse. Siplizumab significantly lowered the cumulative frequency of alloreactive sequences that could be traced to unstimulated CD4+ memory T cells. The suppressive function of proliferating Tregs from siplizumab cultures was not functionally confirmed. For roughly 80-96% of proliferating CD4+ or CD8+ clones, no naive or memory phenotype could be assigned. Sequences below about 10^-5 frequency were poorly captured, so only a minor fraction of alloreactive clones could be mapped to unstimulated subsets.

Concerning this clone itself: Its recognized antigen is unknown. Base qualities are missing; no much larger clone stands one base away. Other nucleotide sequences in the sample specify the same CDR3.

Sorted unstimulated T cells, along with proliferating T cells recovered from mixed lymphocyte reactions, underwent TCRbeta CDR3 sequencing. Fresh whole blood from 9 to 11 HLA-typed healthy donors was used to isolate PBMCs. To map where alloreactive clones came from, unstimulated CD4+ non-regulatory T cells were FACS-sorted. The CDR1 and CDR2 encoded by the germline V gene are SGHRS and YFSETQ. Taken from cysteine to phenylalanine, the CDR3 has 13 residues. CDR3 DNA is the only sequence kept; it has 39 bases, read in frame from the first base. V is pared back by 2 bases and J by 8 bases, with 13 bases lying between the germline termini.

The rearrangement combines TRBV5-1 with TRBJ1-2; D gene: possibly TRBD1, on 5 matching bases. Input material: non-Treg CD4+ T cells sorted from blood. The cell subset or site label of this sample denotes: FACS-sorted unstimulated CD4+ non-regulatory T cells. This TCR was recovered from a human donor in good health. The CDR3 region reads CASSLGQGGGYTF. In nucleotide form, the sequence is TGCGCCAGCAGCTTAGGCCAGGGCGGCGGCTACACCTTC.